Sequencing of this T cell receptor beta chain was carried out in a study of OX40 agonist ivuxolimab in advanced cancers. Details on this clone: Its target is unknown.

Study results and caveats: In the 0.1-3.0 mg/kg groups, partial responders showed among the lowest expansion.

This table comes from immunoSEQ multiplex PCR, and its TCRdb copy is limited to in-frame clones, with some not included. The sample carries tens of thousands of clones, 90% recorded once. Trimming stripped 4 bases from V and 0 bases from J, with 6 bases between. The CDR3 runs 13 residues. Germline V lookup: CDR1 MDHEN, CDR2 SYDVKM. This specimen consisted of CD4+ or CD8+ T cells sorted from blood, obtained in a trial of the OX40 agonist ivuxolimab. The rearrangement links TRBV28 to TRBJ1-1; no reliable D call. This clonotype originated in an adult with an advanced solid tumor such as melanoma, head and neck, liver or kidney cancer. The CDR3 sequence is CASSSGLNTEAFF. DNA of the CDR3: TGTGCCAGCAGTTCAGGACTGAACACTGAAGCTTTCTTT.